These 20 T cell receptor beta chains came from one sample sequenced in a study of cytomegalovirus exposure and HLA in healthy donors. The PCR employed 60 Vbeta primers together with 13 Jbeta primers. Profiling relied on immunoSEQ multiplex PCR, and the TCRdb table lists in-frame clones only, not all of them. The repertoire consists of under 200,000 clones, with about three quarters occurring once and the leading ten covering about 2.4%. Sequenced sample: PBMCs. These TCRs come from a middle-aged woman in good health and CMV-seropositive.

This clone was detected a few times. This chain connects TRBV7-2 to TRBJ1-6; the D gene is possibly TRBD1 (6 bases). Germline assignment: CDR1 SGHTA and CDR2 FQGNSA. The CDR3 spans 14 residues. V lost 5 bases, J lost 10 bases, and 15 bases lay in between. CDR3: CASSPRQEGSPLHF. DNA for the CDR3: TGTGCCAGCAGCCCAAGACAGGAAGGGTCACCCCTCCACTTT.

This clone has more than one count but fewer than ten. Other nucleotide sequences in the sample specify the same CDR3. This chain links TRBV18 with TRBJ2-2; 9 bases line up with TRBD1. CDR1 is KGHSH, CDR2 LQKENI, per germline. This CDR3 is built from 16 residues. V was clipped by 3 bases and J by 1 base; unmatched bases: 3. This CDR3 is CASSPSGQGNTGELFF. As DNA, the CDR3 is TGTGCCAGCTCACCCTCGGGACAGGGGAACACCGGGGAGCTGTTTTTT. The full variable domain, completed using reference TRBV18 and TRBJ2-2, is NAGVMQNPRHLVRRRGQEARLRCSPMKGHSHVYWYRQLPEEGLKFMVYLQKENIIDESGMPKERFSAEFPKEGPSILRIQQVVRGDSAAYFCASSPSGQGNTGELFFGEGSRLTVL.

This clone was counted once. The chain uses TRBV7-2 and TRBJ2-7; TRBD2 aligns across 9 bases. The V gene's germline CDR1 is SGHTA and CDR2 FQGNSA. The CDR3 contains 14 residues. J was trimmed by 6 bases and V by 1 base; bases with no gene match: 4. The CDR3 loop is CASSLVPSGTEQYF. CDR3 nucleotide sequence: TGTGCCAGCAGCTTAGTTCCTAGCGGGACCGAGCAGTACTTC.

CDR3: CAWSVGAGYTF. DNA for the CDR3: TGTGCCTGGAGTGTGGGGGCTGGCTACACCTTC. The J gene is TRBJ1-2, the V gene TRBV30; tentatively, D is TRBD1 (6 bases). The V and J ends lost 0 bases and 7 bases respectively, with 6 bases between them. Germline V lookup: CDR1 GTSNPN, CDR2 SVGIG (reference sequence). This CDR3 comprises 11 residues.

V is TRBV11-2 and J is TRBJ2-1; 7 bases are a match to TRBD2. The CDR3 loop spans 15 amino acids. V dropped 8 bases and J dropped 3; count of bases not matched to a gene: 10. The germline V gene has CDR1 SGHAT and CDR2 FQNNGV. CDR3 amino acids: CASGLWGEGYNEQFF. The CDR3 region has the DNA TGTGCCAGCGGGCTCTGGGGGGAGGGCTACAATGAGCAGTTCTTC.

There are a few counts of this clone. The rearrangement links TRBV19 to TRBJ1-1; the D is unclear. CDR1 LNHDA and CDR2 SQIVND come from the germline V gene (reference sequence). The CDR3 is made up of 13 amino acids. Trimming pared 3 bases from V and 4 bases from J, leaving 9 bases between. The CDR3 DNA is TGTGCCAGTAGTATGGAGTGGAGCACTGAAGCTTTCTTT. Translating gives CASSMEWSTEAFF.

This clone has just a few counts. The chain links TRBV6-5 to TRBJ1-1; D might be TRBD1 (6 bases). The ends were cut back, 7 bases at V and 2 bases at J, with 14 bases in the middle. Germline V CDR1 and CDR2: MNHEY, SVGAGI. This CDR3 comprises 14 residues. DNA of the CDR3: TGTGCCAGCAAAGGGGACAACATAAACACTGAAGCTTTCTTT. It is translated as CASKGDNINTEAFF.

CDR3 bases: TGTGCCAGCAGCTCATGGACAGGGACCTATGGCTACACCTTC. Translating it yields CASSSWTGTYGYTF. The genes are TRBV7-9 and TRBJ1-2; 8 bases match TRBD1. The CDR3 length is 14 residues. Germline V gene sequence: CDR1 SEHNR, CDR2 FQNEAQ (reference sequence). With 4 bases clipped from V and 4 bases from J, the junction kept 5 bases outside the gene matches. Combining the CDR3 with reference TRBV7-9 and TRBJ1-2 gives the whole variable domain DTGVSQNPRHKITKRGQNVTFRCDPISEHNRLYWYRQTLGQGPEFLTYFQNEAQLEKSRLLSDRFSAERPKGSFSTLEIQRTEQGDSAMYLCASSSWTGTYGYTFGSGTRLTVV.

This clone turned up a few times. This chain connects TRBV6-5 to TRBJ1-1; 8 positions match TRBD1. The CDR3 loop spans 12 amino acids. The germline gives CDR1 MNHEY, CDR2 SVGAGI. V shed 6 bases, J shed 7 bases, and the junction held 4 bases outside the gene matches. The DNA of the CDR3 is TGTGCCAGCAGCTATGGGACAGGTGAAGCTTTCTTT. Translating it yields CASSYGTGEAFF.

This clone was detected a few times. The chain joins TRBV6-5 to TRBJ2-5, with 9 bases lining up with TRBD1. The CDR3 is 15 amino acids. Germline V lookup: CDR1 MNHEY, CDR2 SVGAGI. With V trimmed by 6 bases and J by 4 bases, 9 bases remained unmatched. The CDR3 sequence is CASSAPPDRGETQYF. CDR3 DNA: TGTGCCAGCAGCGCACCGCCGGACAGGGGAGAGACCCAGTACTTC.

CDR3 DNA: TGTGCCATCAGTGAGTCCCCTACAGGGGACTCCTACGAGCAGTACTTC. Its translation: CAISESPTGDSYEQYF. The rearrangement uses TRBV10-3 and TRBJ2-7, with TRBD1 matching over 7 bases. This CDR3 is 16 amino acids long. Per the germline V gene, CDR1 is ENHRY and CDR2 is SYGVKD. V lost 0 bases and J lost 0; bases outside the gene matches: 5.

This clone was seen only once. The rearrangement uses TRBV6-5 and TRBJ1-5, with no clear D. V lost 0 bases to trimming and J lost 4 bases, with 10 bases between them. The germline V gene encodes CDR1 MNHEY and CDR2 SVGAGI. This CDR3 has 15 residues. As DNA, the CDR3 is TGTGCCAGCAGTTACTCAACGGGGAAAAATCAGCCCCAGCATTTT. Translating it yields CASSYSTGKNQPQHF.

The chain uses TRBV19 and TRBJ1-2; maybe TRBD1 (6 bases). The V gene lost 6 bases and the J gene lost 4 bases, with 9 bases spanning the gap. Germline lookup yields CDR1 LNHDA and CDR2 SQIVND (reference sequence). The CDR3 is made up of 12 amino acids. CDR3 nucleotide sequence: TGTGCCAGTAGGGACAGTCTCTATGGCTACACCTTC. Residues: CASRDSLYGYTF. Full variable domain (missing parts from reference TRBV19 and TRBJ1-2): DGGITQSPKYLFRKEGQNVTLSCEQNLNHDAMYWYRQDPGQGLRLIYYSQIVNDFQKGDIAEGYSVSREKKESFPLTVTSAQKNPTAFYLCASRDSLYGYTFGSGTRLTVV.

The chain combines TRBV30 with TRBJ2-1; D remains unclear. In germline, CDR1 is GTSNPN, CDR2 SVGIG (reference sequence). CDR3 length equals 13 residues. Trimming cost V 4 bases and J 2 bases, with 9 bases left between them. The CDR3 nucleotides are TGTGCCTGGAATCTCCGGGCCTACAATGAGCAGTTCTTC. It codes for CAWNLRAYNEQFF.

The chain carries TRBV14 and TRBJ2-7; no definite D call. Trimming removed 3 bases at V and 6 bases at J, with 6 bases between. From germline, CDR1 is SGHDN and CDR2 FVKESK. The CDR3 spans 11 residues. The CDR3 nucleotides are TGTGCCAGCAGCCAGGAGATCGAGCAGTACTTC. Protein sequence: CASSQEIEQYF.

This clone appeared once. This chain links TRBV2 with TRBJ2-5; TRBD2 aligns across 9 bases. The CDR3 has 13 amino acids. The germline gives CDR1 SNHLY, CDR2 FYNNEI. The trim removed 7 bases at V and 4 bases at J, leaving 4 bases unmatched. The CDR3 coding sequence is TGTGCCAGCATAGCGGGAGCGGGAGAGACCCAGTACTTC. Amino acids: CASIAGAGETQYF.

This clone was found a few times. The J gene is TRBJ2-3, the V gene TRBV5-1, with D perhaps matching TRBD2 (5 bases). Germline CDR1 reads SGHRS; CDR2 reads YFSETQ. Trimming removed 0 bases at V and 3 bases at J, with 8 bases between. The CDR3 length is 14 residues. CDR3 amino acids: CASSLGEITDTQYF. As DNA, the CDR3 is TGCGCCAGCAGCTTGGGGGAGATTACAGATACGCAGTATTTT.

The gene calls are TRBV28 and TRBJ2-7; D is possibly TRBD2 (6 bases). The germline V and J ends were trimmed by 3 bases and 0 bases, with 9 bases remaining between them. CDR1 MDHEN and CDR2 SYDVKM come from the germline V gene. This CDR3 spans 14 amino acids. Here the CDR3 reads CASSFVGGSYEQYF. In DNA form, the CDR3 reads TGTGCCAGCAGTTTTGTGGGGGGCTCCTACGAGCAGTACTTC.

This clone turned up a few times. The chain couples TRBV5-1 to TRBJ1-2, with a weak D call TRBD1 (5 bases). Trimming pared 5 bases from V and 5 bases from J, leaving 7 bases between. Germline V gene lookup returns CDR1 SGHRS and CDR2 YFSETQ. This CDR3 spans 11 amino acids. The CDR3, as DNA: TGCGCCAGCAGTGACAGTTATGGCTACACCTTC. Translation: CASSDSYGYTF.

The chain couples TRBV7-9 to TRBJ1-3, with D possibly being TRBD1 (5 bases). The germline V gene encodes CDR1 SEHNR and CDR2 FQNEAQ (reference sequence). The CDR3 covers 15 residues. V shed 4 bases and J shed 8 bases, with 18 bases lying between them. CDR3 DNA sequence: TGTGCCAGCAGCTCGGACAAATCTGGACGGGACACCATATATTTT. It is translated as CASSSDKSGRDTIYF. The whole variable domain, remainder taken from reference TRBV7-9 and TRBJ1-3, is DTGVSQNPRHKITKRGQNVTFRCDPISEHNRLYWYRQTLGQGPEFLTYFQNEAQLEKSRLLSDRFSAERPKGSFSTLEIQRTEQGDSAMYLCASSSDKSGRDTIYFGEGSWLTVV.